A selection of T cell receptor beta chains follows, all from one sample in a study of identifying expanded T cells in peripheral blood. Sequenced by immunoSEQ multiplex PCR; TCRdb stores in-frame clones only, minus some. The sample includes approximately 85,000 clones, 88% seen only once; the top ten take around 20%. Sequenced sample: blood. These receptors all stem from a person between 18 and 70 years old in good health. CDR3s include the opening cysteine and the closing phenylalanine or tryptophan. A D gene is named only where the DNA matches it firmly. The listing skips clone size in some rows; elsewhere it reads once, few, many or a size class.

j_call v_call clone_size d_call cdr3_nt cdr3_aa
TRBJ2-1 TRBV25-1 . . TGTGCCAGCCGTTTCTACAATGAGCAGTTCTTC CASRFYNEQFF
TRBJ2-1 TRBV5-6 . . TGTGCCAGCAGCTTGATACTGGGCTCTTACAATGAGCAGTTCTTC CASSLILGSYNEQFF
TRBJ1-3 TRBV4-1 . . TGCGCCAGCACCCGGACATCCTCTGGAAACACCATATATTTT CASTRTSSGNTIYF
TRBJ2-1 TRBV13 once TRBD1 TGTGCCAGCAGCTTAGTAGGGGAGACAGGGGTAGGCTACAATGAGCAGTTCTTC CASSLVGETGVGYNEQFF
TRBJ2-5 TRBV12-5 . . TGTGCTAGTGGTTTACGGACTCCCGAGTACCAAGAGACCCAGTACTTC CASGLRTPEYQETQYF
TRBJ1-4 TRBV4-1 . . TGCGCCAGCAGCCAACGTTGGAACAGGAATGAAAAACTGTTTTTT CASSQRWNRNEKLFF
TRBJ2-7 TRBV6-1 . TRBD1 TGTGCCAGCAGTGAAGGACCCGGGACAGGGCGTACACGCGAGCAGTACTTC CASSEGPGTGRTREQYF
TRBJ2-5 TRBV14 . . TGTGCCAGCAGCCACGTGGGGGGAGCGGAGGAGACCCAGTACTTC CASSHVGGAEETQYF
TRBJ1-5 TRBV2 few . TGTGCCAGCAAAAAGGAAGGCAATCAGCCCCAGCATTTT CASKKEGNQPQHF
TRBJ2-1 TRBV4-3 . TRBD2 TGCGCCAGCAGCCAAGATTTTGATCGGGAGGGTGAGCAGTTCTTC CASSQDFDREGEQFF
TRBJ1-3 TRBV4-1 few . TGCGCCAGCAGCCCCAAATCGGAGAACACCATATATTTT CASSPKSENTIYF
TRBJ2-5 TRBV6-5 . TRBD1 TGTGCCAGCGGGACAGGGACCCAAGAGACCCAGTACTTC CASGTGTQETQYF
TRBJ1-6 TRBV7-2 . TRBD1 TGTGCCAGCAGCCCGGGACAGGGGATGTCACCCCTCCACTTT CASSPGQGMSPLHF
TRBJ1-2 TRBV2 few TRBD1 TGTGCCAGCAGTGAAGCGCTTCGGGACAGAACCTATGGCTACACCTTC CASSEALRDRTYGYTF
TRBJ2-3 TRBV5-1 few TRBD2 TGCGCCAGCAGCTTGGGTGGCCTAGCGGGGGGCCGGGCAGATACGCAGTATTTT CASSLGGLAGGRADTQYF
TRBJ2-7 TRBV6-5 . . TGTGCCAGCAGGGACAGCAGAGGGGGAGGCGAGCAGTACTTC CASRDSRGGGEQYF
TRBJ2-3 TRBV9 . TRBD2 TGTGCCAGCAGCGTAGCGGTGCGGGCTAGCGGGGGGATGGCGCAGTATTTT CASSVAVRASGGMAQYF
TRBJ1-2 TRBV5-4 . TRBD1 TGTGCCAGCAGCCCAGGACAGGATCCCTATGGCTACACCTTC CASSPGQDPYGYTF
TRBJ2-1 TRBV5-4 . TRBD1 TGTGCCAGCAGCCGTGACAGGGGGAGGTATACTGAGCAGTTCTTC CASSRDRGRYTEQFF
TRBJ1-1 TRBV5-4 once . TGTGCCAGCAGCTTGGATTCGTCAGATGTGAACACTGAAGCTTTCTTT CASSLDSSDVNTEAFF
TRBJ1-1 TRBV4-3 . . TGCGCCAGCAGCCAAGGTGGGCAGGGTGACACTGAAGCTTTCTTT CASSQGGQGDTEAFF
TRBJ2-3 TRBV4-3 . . TGCGCCAGCAGCCAAGCGTTAGGCACAGATACGCAGTATTTT CASSQALGTDTQYF
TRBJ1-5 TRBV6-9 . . TGTGCCAGCAGTTCAGGGGATAGTAGCAATCAGCCCCAGCATTTT CASSSGDSSNQPQHF
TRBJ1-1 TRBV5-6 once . TGTGCCAGCAGCTTGGTATTGTGGTCGAACACTGAAGCTTTCTTT CASSLVLWSNTEAFF
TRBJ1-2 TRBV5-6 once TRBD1 TGTGCCAGCAGCATAGGACAGGGGCGCTACACCTTC CASSIGQGRYTF
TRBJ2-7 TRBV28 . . TGTGCCAGCAGTATCCTGCCCGGGAGCTACGAGCAGTACTTC CASSILPGSYEQYF
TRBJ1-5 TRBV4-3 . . TGCGCCAGCAGCCAAGATCGCCCTACAGGGATGACTAGCAATCAGCCCCAGCATTTT CASSQDRPTGMTSNQPQHF
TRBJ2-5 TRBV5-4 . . TGTGCCAGCAGCCAGGATATGGACACAAGAGAGACCCAGTACTTC CASSQDMDTRETQYF
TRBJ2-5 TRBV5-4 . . TGTGCCAGCAGCTTGGGCCAACGCCAAGAGACCCAGTACTTC CASSLGQRQETQYF
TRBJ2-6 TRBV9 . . TGTGCCAGCAGCGTAGGTTTTGGGGCCAACGTCCTGACTTTC CASSVGFGANVLTF
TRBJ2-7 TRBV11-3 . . TGTGCCAGCAGTCTCCAAGGGGGGAGCGGTTACGAGCAGTACTTC CASSLQGGSGYEQYF
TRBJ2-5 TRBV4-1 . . TGCGCCAGCAGCCAAGATAGTCCGGCCCTATTTAGCCAAGAGACCCAGTACTTC CASSQDSPALFSQETQYF
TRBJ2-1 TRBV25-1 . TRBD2 TGTGCCAGCAGTGGGAAGCGGGGGGGTAACTACAATGAGCAGTTCTTC CASSGKRGGNYNEQFF
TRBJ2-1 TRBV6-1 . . TGTGCCAGCTCCGAGGGGGACGCAGGGTACAATGAGCAGTTCTTC CASSEGDAGYNEQFF
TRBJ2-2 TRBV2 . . TGTGCCAGCAGTGTGGAGGTAAACGGGGAGCTGTTTTTT CASSVEVNGELFF
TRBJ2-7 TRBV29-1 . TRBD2 TGCAGCGTGGCCGGGACTAGCGGGGGGGTCCCGATCTCCTACGAGCAGTACTTC CSVAGTSGGVPISYEQYF
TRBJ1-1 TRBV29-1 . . TGCAGCGTTGCGGTTCAAAACACTGAAGCTTTCTTT CSVAVQNTEAFF
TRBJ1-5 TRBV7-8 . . TGTGCCAGCAGCTTAGCCACCAGATTAGGGGATCAGCCCCAGCATTTT CASSLATRLGDQPQHF
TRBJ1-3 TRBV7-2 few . TGTGCCAGCAGTTCTCACTACATTACTGGAAACACCATATATTTT CASSSHYITGNTIYF
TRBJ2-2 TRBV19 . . TGTGCCAGTACCGCCGTCGGGTACACCGGGGAGCTGTTTTTT CASTAVGYTGELFF
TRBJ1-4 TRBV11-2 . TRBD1 TGTGCCAGCAGCCGGGGACAGGGTGGTGAAAAACTGTTTTTT CASSRGQGGEKLFF
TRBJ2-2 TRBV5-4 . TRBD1 TGTGCCACCAGGGTTCGACAGGGTCCCGGGGAGCTGTTTTTT CATRVRQGPGELFF
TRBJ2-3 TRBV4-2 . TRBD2 TGTGCCAGTAACCAACGGGGGGAACGCACAGATACGCAGTATTTT CASNQRGERTDTQYF
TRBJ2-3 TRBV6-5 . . TGTGCCAGCAGTTCCCGGGCGCGGGATACGCAGTATTTT CASSSRARDTQYF
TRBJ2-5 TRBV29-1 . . TGCAGCGCCGGCGGGCCGGGACTCAAGGAGACCCAGTACTTC CSAGGPGLKETQYF
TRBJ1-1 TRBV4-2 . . TGTGCCAGCAGCCAAGGGTTTATCAGGGAAATGAACACTGAAGCTTTCTTT CASSQGFIREMNTEAFF
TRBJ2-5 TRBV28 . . TGTGCCAGCAGTTTCCCAGCCCAAGAGACCCAGTACTTC CASSFPAQETQYF
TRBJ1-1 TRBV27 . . TGTGCCAGCAGTAAAGGGTTGGGCACTGAAGCTTTCTTT CASSKGLGTEAFF
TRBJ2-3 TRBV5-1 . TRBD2 TGCGCCAGCAGCTTACTAGCGGGGGCAGATACGCAGTATTTT CASSLLAGADTQYF
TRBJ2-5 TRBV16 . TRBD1 TGTGCCAGCAGCCAAAACAGGGGAGAGACCCAGTACTTC CASSQNRGETQYF
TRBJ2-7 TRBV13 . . TGTGCCAGCAGCTTGGGGGCGGGCGAGCAGTACTTC CASSLGAGEQYF
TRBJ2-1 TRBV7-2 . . TGTGCCAGCAGCTTTGGGGGGATTGAGCAGTTCTTC CASSFGGIEQFF
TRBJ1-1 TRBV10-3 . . TGTGCCATCAAAGACAGGAAACGGAACACTGAAGCTTTCTTT CAIKDRKRNTEAFF
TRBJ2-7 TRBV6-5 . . TGTGCCAGCAGCACCCTCTCGGGCTACGAGCAGTACTTC CASSTLSGYEQYF
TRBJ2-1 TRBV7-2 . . TGTGCCAGCAGCTTAACTAGCAATGAGCAGTTCTTC CASSLTSNEQFF
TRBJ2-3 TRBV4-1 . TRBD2 TGCGCCAGCAGCTCCCGCAATAGCGGGGGCCTACTGCAGTATTTT CASSSRNSGGLLQYF
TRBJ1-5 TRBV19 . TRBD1 TGTGCCAGTAGTATAGCCCCGTGGACAGGGCCAAATCAGCCCCAGCATTTT CASSIAPWTGPNQPQHF
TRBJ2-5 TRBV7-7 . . TGTGCCAGCAGCACAGCCGGGACGGGGGGCGAGACCCAGTACTTC CASSTAGTGGETQYF